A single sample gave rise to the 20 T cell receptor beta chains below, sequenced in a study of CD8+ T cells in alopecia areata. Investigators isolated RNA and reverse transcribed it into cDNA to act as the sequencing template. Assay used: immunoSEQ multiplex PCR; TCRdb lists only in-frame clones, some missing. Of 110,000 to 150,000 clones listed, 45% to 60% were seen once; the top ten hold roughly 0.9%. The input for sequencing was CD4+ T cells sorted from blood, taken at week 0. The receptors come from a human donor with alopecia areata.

CDR3 nucleotides: TGCAGCGTTCGTGAGAGGAGCAATCAGCCCCAGCATTTT. Residues: CSVRERSNQPQHF. The chain combines TRBV29-1 with TRBJ1-5; D not certain. V gave up 5 bases and J gave up 1 base, with 9 bases separating them. This CDR3 region has 13 residues. Germline V gene data show CDR1 as SQVTM and CDR2 as ANQGSEA. The complete variable domain, with remaining parts taken from reference TRBV29-1 and TRBJ1-5, reads SAVISQKPSRDICQRGTSLTIQCQVDSQVTMMFWYRQQPGQSLTLIATANQGSEATYESGFVIDKFPISRPNLTFSTLTVSNMSPEDSSIYLCSVRERSNQPQHFGDGTRLSIL.

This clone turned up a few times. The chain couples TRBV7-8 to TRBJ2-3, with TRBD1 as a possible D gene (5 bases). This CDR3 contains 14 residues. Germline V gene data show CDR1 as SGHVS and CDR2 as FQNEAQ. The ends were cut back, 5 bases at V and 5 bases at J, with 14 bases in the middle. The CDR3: CASSARQRRDTQYF. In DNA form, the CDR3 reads TGTGCCAGCAGCGCACGACAGAGACGAGATACGCAGTATTTT.

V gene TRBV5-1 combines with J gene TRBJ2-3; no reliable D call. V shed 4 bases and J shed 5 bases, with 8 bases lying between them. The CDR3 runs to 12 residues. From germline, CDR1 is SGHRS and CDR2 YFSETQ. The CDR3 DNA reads TGCGCCAGCAGCAACCCTAGAGATACGCAGTATTTT. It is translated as CASSNPRDTQYF.

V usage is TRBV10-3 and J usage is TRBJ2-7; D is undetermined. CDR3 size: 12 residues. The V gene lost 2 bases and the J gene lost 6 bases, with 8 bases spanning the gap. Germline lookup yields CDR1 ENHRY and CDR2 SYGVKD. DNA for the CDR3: TGTGCCATCAGTGAGCCTCCCGGCGAGCAGTACTTC. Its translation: CAISEPPGEQYF.

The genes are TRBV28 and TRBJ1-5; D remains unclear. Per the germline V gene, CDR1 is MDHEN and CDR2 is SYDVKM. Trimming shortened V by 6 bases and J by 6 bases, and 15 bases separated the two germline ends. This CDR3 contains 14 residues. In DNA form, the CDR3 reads TGTGCCAGCAGCTATCAAGGTCTCGGTCAGCCCCAGCATTTT. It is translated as CASSYQGLGQPQHF.

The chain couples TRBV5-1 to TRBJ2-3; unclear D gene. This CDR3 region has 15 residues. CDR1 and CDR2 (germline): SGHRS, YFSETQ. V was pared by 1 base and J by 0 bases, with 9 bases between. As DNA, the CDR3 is TGCGCCAGCAGCTTGCTCGCGGCTAGCACAGATACGCAGTATTTT. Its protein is CASSLLAASTDTQYF.

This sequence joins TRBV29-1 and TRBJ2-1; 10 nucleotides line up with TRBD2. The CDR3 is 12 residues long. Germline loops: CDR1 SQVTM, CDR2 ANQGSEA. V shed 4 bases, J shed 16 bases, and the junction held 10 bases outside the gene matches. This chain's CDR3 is CSVALAGEFGFF. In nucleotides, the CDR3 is TGCAGCGTTGCGCTAGCGGGAGAGTTCGGCTTCTTC.

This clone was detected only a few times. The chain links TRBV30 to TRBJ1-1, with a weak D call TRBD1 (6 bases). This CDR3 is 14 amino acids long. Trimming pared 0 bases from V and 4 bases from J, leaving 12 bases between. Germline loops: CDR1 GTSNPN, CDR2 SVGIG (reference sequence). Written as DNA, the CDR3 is TGTGCCTGGAGTGTAGCGGGAGGGGGCACTGAAGCTTTCTTT. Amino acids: CAWSVAGGGTEAFF.

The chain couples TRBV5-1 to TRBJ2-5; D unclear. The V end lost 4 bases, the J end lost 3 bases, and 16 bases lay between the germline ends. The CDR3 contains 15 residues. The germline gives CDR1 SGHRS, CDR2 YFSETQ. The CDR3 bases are TGCGCCAGCAGCCTAAGGACCCAACGTGAAGAGACCCAGTACTTC. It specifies CASSLRTQREETQYF.

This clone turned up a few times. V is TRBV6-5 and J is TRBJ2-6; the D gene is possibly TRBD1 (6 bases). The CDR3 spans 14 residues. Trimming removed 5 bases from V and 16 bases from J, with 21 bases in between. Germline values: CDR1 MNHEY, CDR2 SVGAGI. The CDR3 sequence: CASSEHFGTKTLTF. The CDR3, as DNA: TGTGCCAGCAGTGAACACTTTGGGACAAAGACGCTGACTTTC.

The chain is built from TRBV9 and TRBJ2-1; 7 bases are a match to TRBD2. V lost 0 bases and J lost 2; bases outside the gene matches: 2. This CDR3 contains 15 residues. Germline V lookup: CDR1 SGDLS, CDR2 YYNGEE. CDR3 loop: CASSVVGTTYNEQFF. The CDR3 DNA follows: TGTGCCAGCAGCGTAGTGGGGACTACCTACAATGAGCAGTTCTTC. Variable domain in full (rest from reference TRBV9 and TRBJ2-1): DSGVTQTPKHLITATGQRVTLRCSPRSGDLSVYWYQQSLDQGLQFLIQYYNGEERAKGNILERFSAQQFPDLHSELNLSSLELGDSALYFCASSVVGTTYNEQFFGPGTRLTVL.

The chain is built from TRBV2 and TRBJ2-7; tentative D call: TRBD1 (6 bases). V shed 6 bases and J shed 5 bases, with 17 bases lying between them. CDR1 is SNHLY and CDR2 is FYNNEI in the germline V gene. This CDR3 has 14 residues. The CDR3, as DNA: TGTGCCAGCAGCCTACAGGGTTGGCTGGACGAGCAGTACTTC. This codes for CASSLQGWLDEQYF.

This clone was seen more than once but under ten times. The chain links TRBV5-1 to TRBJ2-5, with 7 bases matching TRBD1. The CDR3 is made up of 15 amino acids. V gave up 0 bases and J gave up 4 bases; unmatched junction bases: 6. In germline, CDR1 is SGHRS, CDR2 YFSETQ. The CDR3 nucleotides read TGCGCCAGCAGCTTGGGGCAGACAGGGCGAGAGACCCAGTACTTC. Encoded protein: CASSLGQTGRETQYF.

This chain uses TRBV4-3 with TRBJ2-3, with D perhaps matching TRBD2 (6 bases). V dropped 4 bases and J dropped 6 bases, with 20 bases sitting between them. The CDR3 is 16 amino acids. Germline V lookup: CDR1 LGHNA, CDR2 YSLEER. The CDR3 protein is CASSLLPGIRGDTQYF. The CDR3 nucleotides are TGCGCCAGCAGCCTCCTCCCCGGAATCCGGGGGGATACGCAGTATTTT.

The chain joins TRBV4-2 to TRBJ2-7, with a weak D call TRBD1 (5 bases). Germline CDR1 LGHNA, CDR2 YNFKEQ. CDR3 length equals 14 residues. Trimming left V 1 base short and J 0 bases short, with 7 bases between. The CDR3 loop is CASSQGTYSYEQYF. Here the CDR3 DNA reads TGTGCCAGCAGCCAAGGGACATACTCCTACGAGCAGTACTTC.

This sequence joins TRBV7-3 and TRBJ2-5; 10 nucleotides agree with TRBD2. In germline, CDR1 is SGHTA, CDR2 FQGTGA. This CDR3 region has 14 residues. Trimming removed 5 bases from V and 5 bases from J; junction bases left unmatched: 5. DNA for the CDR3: TGTGCCAGCAGCCGCGTAGCGGGGGGCGAGACCCAGTACTTC. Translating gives CASSRVAGGETQYF.

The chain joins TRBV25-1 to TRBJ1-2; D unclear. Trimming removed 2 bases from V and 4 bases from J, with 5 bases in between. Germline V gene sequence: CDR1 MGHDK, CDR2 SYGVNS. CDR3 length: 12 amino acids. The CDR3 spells CASSEPPYGYTF. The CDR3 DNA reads TGTGCCAGCAGTGAACCCCCCTATGGCTACACCTTC.

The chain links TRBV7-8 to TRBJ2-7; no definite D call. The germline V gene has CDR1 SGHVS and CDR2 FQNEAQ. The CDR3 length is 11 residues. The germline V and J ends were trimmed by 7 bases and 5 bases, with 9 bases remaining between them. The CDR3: CASTGFDEQYF. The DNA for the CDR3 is TGTGCCAGCACAGGTTTTGACGAGCAGTACTTC.

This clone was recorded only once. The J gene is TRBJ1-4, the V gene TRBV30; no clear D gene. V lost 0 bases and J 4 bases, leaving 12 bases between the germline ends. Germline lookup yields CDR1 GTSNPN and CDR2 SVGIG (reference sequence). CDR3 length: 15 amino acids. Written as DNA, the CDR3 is TGTGCCTGGAGTGTCGGGAGGGTGGGTAATGAAAAACTGTTTTTT. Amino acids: CAWSVGRVGNEKLFF.

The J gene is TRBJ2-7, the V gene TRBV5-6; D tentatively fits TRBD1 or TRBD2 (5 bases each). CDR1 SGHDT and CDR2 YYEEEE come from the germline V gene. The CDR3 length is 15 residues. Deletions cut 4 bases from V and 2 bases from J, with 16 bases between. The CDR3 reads CASSPWDGRPYEQYF. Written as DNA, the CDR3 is TGTGCCAGCAGCCCGTGGGACGGGCGCCCCTACGAGCAGTACTTC.